One sample yielded the 12 T cell receptor beta chains listed below, sequenced in a study of blood T cell repertoires in COVID-19. Measured with immunoSEQ multiplex PCR; TCRdb has only the in-frame clones, and not every one. The table lists 150,000 to 200,000 clones, approximately 90% of them singletons, with 0.5% to 0.55% in the top ten. Sequenced input: peripheral blood. These receptors all stem from a man aged 50-59 years with acute or convalescent COVID-19.

The chain combines TRBV18 with TRBJ1-2; D is possibly TRBD1 (6 bases). V was cut by 3 bases and J by 2 bases, with 16 bases left in between. The CDR3 has 16 residues. CDR1 and CDR2 from the germline V gene are KGHSH and LQKENI. In DNA form, the CDR3 reads TGTGCCAGCTCACCTCAAGCACAGGGATTGAACTATGGCTACACCTTC. Its protein is CASSPQAQGLNYGYTF.

This clone was counted only a few times. V and J are TRBV23-1 and TRBJ1-5, with D tentatively TRBD1 (6 bases). TRBV23-1 is classed as an ORF, of uncertain function. Trimming pared 0 bases from V and 5 bases from J, leaving 8 bases between. The CDR3 totals 14 residues. The CDR3 is CASSQSPGDQPQHF. CDR3 nucleotides: TGCGCCAGCAGTCAATCCCCAGGGGATCAGCCCCAGCATTTT.

J is TRBJ2-3 and V is TRBV4-1; the D gene is possibly TRBD1 (6 bases). The V gene lost 0 bases and the J gene lost 3 bases, with 13 bases spanning the gap. This CDR3 is 16 amino acids long. CDR1 is MGHRA and CDR2 is YSYEKL in the germline V gene. The CDR3 coding sequence is TGCGCCAGCAGCCAAGATTACAGGGTGGGGACAGATACGCAGTATTTT. As protein: CASSQDYRVGTDTQYF.

The chain is built from TRBV7-2 and TRBJ2-2; D is perhaps TRBD2 (6 bases). Germline CDR1 SGHTA, CDR2 FQGNSA. The CDR3 has 13 residues. V lost 4 bases to trimming and J lost 7 bases, with 10 bases between them. CDR3 sequence: CASSSQAGGELFF. The CDR3 nucleotides read TGTGCCAGCAGCTCCCAAGCGGGCGGGGAGCTGTTTTTT.

The rearrangement joins TRBV11-2 to TRBJ2-7; the D is unclear. CDR3 size: 12 residues. The ends were cut back, 2 bases at V and 3 bases at J, with 5 bases in the middle. The germline CDR1 and CDR2 sequences are SGHAT and FQNNGV. The chain's CDR3 is CASSLSVYEQYF. DNA of the CDR3: TGTGCCAGCAGCTTATCAGTCTACGAGCAGTACTTC.

This clone was seen a few times. The chain joins TRBV2 to TRBJ1-1; D remains ambiguous. The CDR3 totals 13 residues. Between the trimmed V and J ends, which lost 5 bases and 1 base, there was a span of 8 bases. Germline values: CDR1 SNHLY, CDR2 FYNNEI. For the CDR3, the DNA is TGTGCCAGCAGTCGGGATTCGAACACTGAAGCTTTCTTT. Its translation: CASSRDSNTEAFF. Combining the CDR3 with reference TRBV2 and TRBJ1-1 gives the whole variable domain EPEVTQTPSHQVTQMGQEVILRCVPISNHLYFYWYRQILGQKVEFLVSFYNNEISEKSEIFDDQFSVERPDGSNFTLKIRSTKLEDSAMYFCASSRDSNTEAFFGQGTRLTVV.

J is TRBJ1-4 and V is TRBV21-1; the D call of TRBD1 is as the table states it, not checked on the DNA. TRBV21-1 is a listed pseudogene. The CDR3 spans 13 residues. CDR3 amino acids: CAGPGQKNEKLFF. CDR3 coding DNA: TGTGCCGGACCGGGACAGAAGAATGAAAAACTGTTTTTT.

This chain links TRBV3-1 (or the pseudogene TRBV3-2) with TRBJ2-5, with 12 bases fitting TRBD2. The CDR3 runs to 18 residues. Losses at the gene ends were 5 bases for V and 4 bases for J; bases not matched to a gene: 14. CDR1 and CDR2 from the germline V gene are LGHDT and YNNKEL (reference sequence). In DNA, the CDR3 is TGTGCCAGCAGCTCCCCCCTCCTAGCGGGGGGGCATGGAGAGACCCAGTACTTC. Translating it yields CASSSPLLAGGHGETQYF.

The chain uses TRBV28 and TRBJ2-3, with a tentative D call TRBD2 (5 bases). The CDR3 covers 14 residues. Trimming shortened V by 4 bases and J by 5 bases, and 13 bases separated the two germline ends. Germline loops: CDR1 MDHEN, CDR2 SYDVKM. CDR3 protein: CASSSPPGVDTQYF. The CDR3 DNA follows: TGTGCCAGCAGTTCCCCCCCCGGGGTAGATACGCAGTATTTT.

This chain connects TRBV7-9 to TRBJ2-2; D perhaps matches TRBD2 (6 bases). Germline values: CDR1 SEHNR, CDR2 FQNEAQ (reference sequence). This CDR3 comprises 16 residues. V was cut by 4 bases and J by 4 bases, with 16 bases left in between. CDR3 bases: TGTGCCAGCAGCTACCCTGCTAGCGAAGGCACCGGGGAGCTGTTTTTT. Amino acids: CASSYPASEGTGELFF. Together with reference TRBV7-9 and TRBJ2-2, the CDR3 gives the full variable domain: DTGVSQNPRHKITKRGQNVTFRCDPISEHNRLYWYRQTLGQGPEFLTYFQNEAQLEKSRLLSDRFSAERPKGSFSTLEIQRTEQGDSAMYLCASSYPASEGTGELFFGEGSRLTVL.

This chain connects TRBV11-3 to TRBJ2-2; the D is unclear. Germline V gene data show CDR1 as SGHNT and CDR2 as YENEEA. The CDR3 covers 16 residues. The germline V and J ends were trimmed by 0 bases and 4 bases, with 12 bases remaining between them. The CDR3 reads CASSLDRSASTGELFF. The CDR3 region has the DNA TGTGCCAGCAGCTTAGACAGGTCGGCAAGCACCGGGGAGCTGTTTTTT.

The chain couples TRBV7-3 to TRBJ2-2, with 9 bases identical to TRBD1. CDR1 is SGHTA and CDR2 is FQGTGA in the germline V gene. The V gene end was trimmed by 5 bases and the J gene end by 0 bases; junction bases not matched to a gene: 13. The CDR3 totals 19 residues. CDR3 sequence (DNA): TGTGCCAGCAGCCATCATAGATACAGGGGGCCCGCGAACACCGGGGAGCTGTTTTTT. This gives the protein CASSHHRYRGPANTGELFF. Variable domain in full (rest from reference TRBV7-3 and TRBJ2-2): GAGVSQTPSNKVTEKGKYVELRCDPISGHTALYWYRQSLGQGPEFLIYFQGTGAADDSGLPNDRFFAVRPEGSVSTLKIQRTERGDSAVYLCASSHHRYRGPANTGELFFGEGSRLTVL.